The rows below give T cell receptor beta chains drawn from one sample of a study of cytotoxic CD8 clonotypes in ibrutinib-treated CLL. Generated by immunoSEQ multiplex PCR, the TCRdb table keeps only in-frame clones and is missing some. The sample lists more than 150,000 clones, around 72% occurring once. Sequenced material: PBMCs, taken after 24 months of ibrutinib treatment. The origin of the receptors is a human donor with chronic lymphocytic leukemia. Both conserved end residues are part of each CDR3. D genes are given only for firm matches. Clone size, where shown, is once, few, many, or a class for clones that have expanded.

V gene,D gene,J gene,clone size,CDR3 DNA,CDR3 protein
TRBV27,TRBD2,TRBJ2-7,.,TGTGCCAGCAGCCCCGGACTAGCGGGAGTGTACGAGCAGTACTTC,CASSPGLAGVYEQYF
TRBV4-1,.,TRBJ2-3,.,TGCGCCAGCAAGTCTTGGCATGACGGCGCAGATACGCAGTATTTT,CASKSWHDGADTQYF
TRBV5-4,TRBD2,TRBJ2-1,few,TGTGCCAGCAGCTTGAGGACTAGGTTCGATGAGCAGTTCTTC,CASSLRTRFDEQFF
TRBV18,.,TRBJ2-5,.,TGTGCCAGCTCACCACCGTCATCGACAGGTCTCAAAGAGACCCAGTACTTC,CASSPPSSTGLKETQYF
TRBV5-1,TRBD2,TRBJ2-1,.,TGCGCCAGCAGCTCTTACAGCGGGAGGGCAAATTGCAATGAGCAGTTCTTC,CASSSYSGRANCNEQFF
TRBV18,.,TRBJ2-1,few,TGTGCCAGCTCAACAGGACTAAACAATGAGCAGTTCTTC,CASSTGLNNEQFF
TRBV11-2,TRBD1,TRBJ1-3,.,TGTGCCAGCAGCTTAGTCTCAGGGACAGGGTTCGGAAACACCATATATTTT,CASSLVSGTGFGNTIYF
TRBV7-2,.,TRBJ2-3,.,TGTGCCAGCAGCTTAAGGAGCGGAAGGCGGGATACGCAGTATTTT,CASSLRSGRRDTQYF
TRBV15,TRBD1,TRBJ1-5,.,TGTGCCACCAGCAGAGATGAAGCCTGGGACAGGGGGCTTTCCAGCAATCAGCCCCAGCATTTT,CATSRDEAWDRGLSSNQPQHF
TRBV28,.,TRBJ1-1,.,TGTGCCAGCAGTCTCCAGGGGACTAACACTGAAGCTTTCTTT,CASSLQGTNTEAFF
TRBV5-6,.,TRBJ2-7,.,TGTGCCAGCAGCTTGGGCCCAGAAGCTCGCGAGCAGTACTTC,CASSLGPEAREQYF
TRBV7-9,.,TRBJ2-5,.,TGTGCCAGCAGCTTAGTCCCGGGGACCCAGTACTTC,CASSLVPGTQYF
TRBV27,TRBD2,TRBJ2-1,.,TGTGCCAGCAGTTTACGGGGTAGCGGGACACGCGAGCAGTTCTTC,CASSLRGSGTREQFF
TRBV18,.,TRBJ2-5,.,TGTGCCAGCTCAACAACAAGGGTGGGCCAAGAGACCCAGTACTTC,CASSTTRVGQETQYF